The clone carrying this T cell receptor beta chain was recorded many times. The antigen is unknown. Documented time point: persistent/refractory GD, antithyroid drugs over 5 years with positive TRAb. Scientists built the TCR library using RNA that was extracted from PBMCs. The sample originates from a study of regulatory T cells in long-lasting Graves disease. The study's findings and limits: Repertoires from persistent disease leaned toward TRBV28, TRBJ1-2 and TRBJ2-5.

Relying on iRepertoire HTBI primers and Arm-PCR of CDR3 regions, the team built TCR beta libraries. From the multiplex PCR reads, TCRdb called clonotypes with MiXCR, one entry per CDR3 protein. The sample contains around 400,000 distinct CDR3 sequences, around 20% of which appear only once. This CDR3 has 13 amino acids. V was cut by 4 bases and J by 8 bases, with 12 bases left in between. The TCR was taken from a female donor with Graves disease. Source: peripheral blood mononuclear cells (PBMCs), taken when the disease was refractory, from a patient treated with antithyroid drugs. The chain is built from TRBV12-3 or TRBV12-4 and TRBJ1-5, with no clear D. CDR3 protein: CASSSYPREPQHF. The CDR3 coding sequence is TGTGCCAGCAGTTCCTACCCGCGGGAGCCCCAGCATTTT.